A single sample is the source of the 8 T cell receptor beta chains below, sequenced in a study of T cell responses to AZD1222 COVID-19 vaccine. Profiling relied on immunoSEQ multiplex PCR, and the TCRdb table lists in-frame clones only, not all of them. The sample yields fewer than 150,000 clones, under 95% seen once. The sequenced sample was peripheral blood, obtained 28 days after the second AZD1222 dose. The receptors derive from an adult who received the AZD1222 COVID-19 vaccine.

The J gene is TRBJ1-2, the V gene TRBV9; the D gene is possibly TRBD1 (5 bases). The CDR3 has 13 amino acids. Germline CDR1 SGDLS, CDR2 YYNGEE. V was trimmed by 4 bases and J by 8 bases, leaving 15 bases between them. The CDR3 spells CASSSTSGSGYTF. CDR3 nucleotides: TGTGCCAGCAGCTCCACCTCAGGGTCCGGCTACACCTTC.

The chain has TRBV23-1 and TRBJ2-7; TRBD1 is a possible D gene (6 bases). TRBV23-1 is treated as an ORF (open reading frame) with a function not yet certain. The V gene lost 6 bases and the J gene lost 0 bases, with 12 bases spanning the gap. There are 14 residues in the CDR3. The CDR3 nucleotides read TGCGCCAGCAGGTTCAAAGGGGGCTCCTACGAGCAGTACTTC. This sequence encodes CASRFKGGSYEQYF.

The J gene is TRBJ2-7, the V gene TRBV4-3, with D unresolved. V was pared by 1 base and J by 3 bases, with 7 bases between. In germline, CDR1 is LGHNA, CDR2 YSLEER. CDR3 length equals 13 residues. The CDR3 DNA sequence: TGCGCCAGCAGCCAAGGGTCCGACTACGAGCAGTACTTC. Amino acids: CASSQGSDYEQYF.

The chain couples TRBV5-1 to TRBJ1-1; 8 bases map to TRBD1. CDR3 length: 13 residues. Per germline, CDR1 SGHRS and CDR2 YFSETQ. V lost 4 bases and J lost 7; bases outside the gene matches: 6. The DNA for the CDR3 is TGCGCCAGCAGCCCGACAGGGGAAGGTGAAGCTTTCTTT. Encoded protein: CASSPTGEGEAFF.

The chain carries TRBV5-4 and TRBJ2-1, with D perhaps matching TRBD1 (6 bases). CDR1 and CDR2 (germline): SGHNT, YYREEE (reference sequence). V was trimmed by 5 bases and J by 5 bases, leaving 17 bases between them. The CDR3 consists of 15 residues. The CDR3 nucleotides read TGTGCCAGCAGTCCGAGTTTAAGGACAGACAATGAGCAGTTCTTC. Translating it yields CASSPSLRTDNEQFF.

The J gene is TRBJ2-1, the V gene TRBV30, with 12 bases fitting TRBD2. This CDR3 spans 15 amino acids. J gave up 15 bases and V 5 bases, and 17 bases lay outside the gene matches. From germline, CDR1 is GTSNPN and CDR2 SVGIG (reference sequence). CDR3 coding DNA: TGTGCCTGGGGCAGGGGGCCGCTAGCGGGAGGGCTGAGGTTCTTC. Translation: CAWGRGPLAGGLRFF.

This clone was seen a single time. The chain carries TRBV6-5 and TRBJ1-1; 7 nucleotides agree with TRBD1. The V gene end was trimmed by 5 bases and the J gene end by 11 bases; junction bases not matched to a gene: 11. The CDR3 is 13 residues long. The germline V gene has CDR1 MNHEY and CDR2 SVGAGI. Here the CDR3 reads CASSRDRVPSAFF. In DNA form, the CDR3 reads TGTGCCAGCAGTCGTGACAGGGTCCCGTCGGCTTTCTTT.

Here the CDR3 reads CASSSGSGKTQYF. CDR3 nucleotides: TGTGCCAGCAGTAGCGGGAGTGGGAAGACCCAGTACTTC. V is TRBV2 and J is TRBJ2-5, with 8 bases lining up with TRBD2. The CDR3 runs to 13 residues. With 5 bases clipped from V and 6 bases from J, the junction kept 5 bases outside the gene matches. CDR1 SNHLY and CDR2 FYNNEI come from the germline V gene.